This entry lists 8 T cell receptor beta chains sequenced from one sample in a study of cytomegalovirus exposure and HLA in healthy donors. This PCR relied on a set of 60 Vbeta primers and 13 Jbeta primers. Sequencing used immunoSEQ multiplex PCR; TCRdb keeps in-frame clones, though not all of them. Here the sample spans 150,000 to 200,000 clones, roughly 84% being singletons. What was sequenced was PBMCs. Every receptor here comes from a boy younger than 18 in good health and CMV-seronegative.

V usage is TRBV28 and J usage is TRBJ2-7; TRBD2 matches at 11 bases. The junction had 9 bases not matched to a gene; V was cut back by 5 bases and J by 0 bases. This CDR3 has 17 residues. Germline V lookup: CDR1 MDHEN, CDR2 SYDVKM. CDR3 residues: CASSPGLAEISSYEQYF. CDR3 coding DNA: TGTGCCAGCAGTCCGGGACTAGCGGAAATTAGCTCCTACGAGCAGTACTTC.

The V call is TRBV7-9, the J call TRBJ2-1; 10 nucleotides align to TRBD2. Losses at the gene ends were 8 bases for V and 8 bases for J; bases not matched to a gene: 3. Germline values: CDR1 SEHNR, CDR2 FQNEAQ (reference sequence). The CDR3 totals 12 residues. CDR3 amino acids: CASLAGVHEQFF. CDR3 coding DNA: TGTGCCAGCCTAGCGGGAGTTCATGAGCAGTTCTTC.

This chain links TRBV7-9 with TRBJ2-5, with D tentatively TRBD2 (5 bases). This CDR3 has 13 residues. Germline CDR1 is SEHNR and CDR2 is FQNEAQ (reference sequence). Deletions cut 1 base from V and 12 bases from J, with 15 bases between. The CDR3 DNA reads as TGTGCCAGCAGCTTAGGCCCCAGCGGACCAAAGTACTTC. Translating gives CASSLGPSGPKYF.

The CDR3 is CSVEGTDRTNTEAFF. The CDR3 coding sequence is TGCAGCGTTGAAGGAACGGACAGGACGAACACTGAAGCTTTCTTT. This chain links TRBV29-1 with TRBJ1-1; 7 nucleotides align to TRBD1. Trimming removed 1 base from V and 1 base from J; junction bases left unmatched: 6. The CDR3 runs 15 residues. Germline-derived CDR1 and CDR2 are SQVTM and ANQGSEA.

The chain is built from TRBV5-1 and TRBJ2-3; weak D call: TRBD1 (7 bases). Trimming stripped 4 bases from V and 1 base from J, with 16 bases between. CDR1 and CDR2 from the germline V gene are SGHRS and YFSETQ. This CDR3 contains 16 residues. CDR3 loop: CASSLRGRDRTDTQYF. The CDR3 DNA follows: TGCGCCAGCAGCCTTAGGGGGCGGGACCGCACAGATACGCAGTATTTT.

For this clone: Other nucleotide sequences in the sample specify the same CDR3. J is TRBJ2-3 and V is TRBV7-9; D is undetermined. The CDR3 contains 12 residues. CDR1 SEHNR and CDR2 FQNEAQ come from the germline V gene (reference sequence). V was clipped by 5 bases and J by 3 bases, with 6 bases between them. The CDR3 protein is CASSPGTDTQYF. The CDR3, as DNA: TGTGCCAGCAGCCCCGGGACAGATACGCAGTATTTT.

The rearrangement links TRBV11-2 to TRBJ1-4, with 10 bases identical to TRBD1. Germline trimming cut 6 bases from V and 6 bases from J; bases unmatched to any gene: 4. Germline V gene lookup returns CDR1 SGHAT and CDR2 FQNNGV. The CDR3 extends over 14 amino acids. The CDR3 nucleotides read TGTGCCAGCAGTATAGGACAGGGGGATGAAAAACTGTTTTTT. Translating it yields CASSIGQGDEKLFF.

The chain couples TRBV10-3 to TRBJ2-7, with TRBD2 matching 7 bases. The CDR3 has 15 amino acids. Germline V gene sequence: CDR1 ENHRY, CDR2 SYGVKD. V lost 2 bases, J lost 3 bases, and 7 bases stayed unmatched. CDR3 region: CAISEGGDALYEQYF. CDR3 sequence (DNA): TGTGCCATCAGTGAGGGGGGGGATGCCCTCTACGAGCAGTACTTC.